Listed below are T cell receptor beta chains from one sample, sequenced in a study of T cell responses to AZD1222 COVID-19 vaccine. This table comes from immunoSEQ multiplex PCR, and its TCRdb copy is limited to in-frame clones, with some not included. The repertoire holds 210,000 or so clones, with around 94% as singletons. The sequencing here drew on peripheral blood, taken 28 days after the second dose of the MenACWY control vaccine. The receptors here all came from an adult who received the MenACWY meningococcal vaccine as a control. The CDR3 runs from the conserved cysteine through the conserved F or W. Fields, in order: J gene, clone size, V gene, CDR3 length, D gene, CDR3 protein, CDR3 DNA. D genes are given only for firm matches. Part of the rows lack a size; the others show once, few, many or a class for expanded clones.

>TRBJ2-1|-|TRBV7-6|15|TRBD2
CASSATSGAYNEQFF
TGTGCCAGCAGCGCGACTAGCGGCGCCTACAATGAGCAGTTCTTC
>TRBJ2-7|-|TRBV7-9|17|-
CASSFDPFVLSDYEQYF
TGTGCCAGCAGCTTTGACCCCTTCGTGCTGTCCGACTACGAGCAGTACTTC
>TRBJ2-7|-|TRBV7-9|15|-
CASSSPQAGDYEQYF
TGTGCCAGCAGCTCCCCCCAGGCGGGTGACTACGAGCAGTACTTC
>TRBJ1-6|few|TRBV6-1|14|-
CASSEQGVGSPLHF
TGTGCCAGCAGTGAGCAGGGTGTCGGTTCACCCCTCCACTTT
>TRBJ2-1|-|TRBV18|12|-
CASSLADNEQFF
TGTGCCAGCTCCCTGGCCGACAATGAGCAGTTCTTC
>TRBJ2-5|-|TRBV4-1|15|TRBD2
CASSQDAAGVETQYF
TGCGCCAGCAGCCAAGACGCAGCGGGGGTAGAGACCCAGTACTTC
>TRBJ2-7|-|TRBV3-1/TRBV3-2|13|-
CASSPRNSHEQYF
TGTGCCAGCAGCCCGCGGAACAGCCACGAGCAGTACTTC
>TRBJ2-2|-|TRBV7-9|15|TRBD2
CASSRLAGATGELFF
TGTGCCAGCAGCAGACTAGCGGGAGCCACCGGGGAGCTGTTTTTT
>TRBJ1-1|-|TRBV12-3/TRBV12-4|11|-
CASRAGLEAFF
TGTGCCAGCCGGGCAGGGCTTGAAGCTTTCTTT
>TRBJ2-7|-|TRBV28|14|-
CASSFRGILREQYF
TGTGCCAGCAGTTTCCGGGGCATACTACGCGAGCAGTACTTC
>TRBJ1-2|-|TRBV7-9|17|TRBD1
CASSILPLRDRVPGYTF
TGTGCCAGCAGCATCCTTCCCCTACGGGACAGGGTACCTGGCTACACCTTC
>TRBJ2-1|-|TRBV27|15|TRBD2
CASSSGTSGYNEQFF
TGTGCCAGCAGCTCCGGGACTAGCGGTTACAATGAGCAGTTCTTC
>TRBJ2-7|-|TRBV5-1|12|-
CASSGQTYEQYF
TGCGCCAGCTCAGGACAGACCTACGAGCAGTACTTC
>TRBJ2-3|-|TRBV6-5|12|TRBD2
CASTLAGDTQYF
TGTGCCAGCACCCTAGCGGGGGATACGCAGTATTTT
>TRBJ2-7|once|TRBV6-1|14|TRBD1
CASSDGRGPYEQYF
TGTGCCAGCAGTGACGGCAGGGGGCCCTACGAGCAGTACTTC
>TRBJ2-5|-|TRBV27|15|-
CASSPANRYQETQYF
TGTGCCAGCAGTCCGGCTAACCGGTACCAAGAGACCCAGTACTTC
>TRBJ1-2|once|TRBV12-3/TRBV12-4|13|TRBD1
CASSTGQGYGYTF
TGTGCCAGCAGTACAGGACAGGGCTATGGCTACACCTTC
>TRBJ2-2|-|TRBV6-5|13|-
CASRQLGNGELFF
TGTGCCAGCAGACAATTGGGGAACGGGGAGCTGTTTTTT
>TRBJ1-5|-|TRBV5-1|15|TRBD1
CASSSTGTGDQPQHF
TGCGCCAGCAGTAGTACCGGGACAGGGGATCAGCCCCAGCATTTT
>TRBJ2-7|-|TRBV7-9|15|TRBD2
CASSYRAGAGGEQYF
TGTGCCAGCAGTTACCGAGCGGGTGCGGGGGGCGAGCAGTACTTC
>TRBJ2-5|-|TRBV5-3|18|TRBD2
CARSSGTSGKMVGETQYF
TGTGCCAGAAGCAGCGGGACTAGCGGGAAGATGGTAGGAGAGACCCAGTACTTC
>TRBJ1-5|-|TRBV13|15|-
CASSFTGASNQPQHF
TGTGCCAGCAGCTTTACGGGGGCTAGCAATCAGCCCCAGCATTTT
>TRBJ1-1|-|TRBV19|14|-
CASSISDSGTEAFF
TGTGCCAGTAGTATATCCGACAGTGGCACTGAAGCTTTCTTT
>TRBJ1-2|-|TRBV7-2|16|-
CASSPGMSRQGGGYTF
TGTGCCAGCAGCCCAGGCATGAGCCGTCAGGGTGGAGGCTACACCTTC
>TRBJ2-7|once|TRBV29-1|13|-
CSARFREYYEQYF
TGCAGCGCCCGCTTCCGGGAGTACTACGAGCAGTACTTC
>TRBJ1-3|-|TRBV6-1|15|-
CASSEWGLSGNTIYF
TGTGCCAGCAGTGAATGGGGGCTCTCTGGAAACACCATATATTTT
>TRBJ2-3|-|TRBV5-4|18|TRBD2
CASSLEAVAGGDTDTQYF
TGTGCCAGCAGCTTGGAAGCAGTAGCGGGGGGGGACACAGATACGCAGTATTTT
>TRBJ1-5|-|TRBV6-5|12|TRBD1
CASATTGAPQHF
TGTGCCAGCGCAACGACAGGGGCTCCCCAGCATTTT
>TRBJ2-5|-|TRBV25-1|12|-
CASSAGQETQYF
TGTGCCAGCAGTGCGGGGCAAGAGACCCAGTACTTC
>TRBJ1-1|-|TRBV5-1|15|-
CASSLDSITRPEAFF
TGCGCCAGCAGCTTGGACTCTATTACTCGGCCTGAAGCTTTCTTT
>TRBJ2-1|-|TRBV7-2|14|TRBD2
CASIPGGSYNEQFF
TGTGCCAGCATCCCCGGGGGGTCCTACAATGAGCAGTTCTTC
>TRBJ1-2|-|TRBV27|15|-
CASSFRPSLNYGYTF
TGTGCCAGCAGTTTTCGACCGAGCCTTAACTATGGCTACACCTTC
>TRBJ1-1|few|TRBV5-1|16|-
CASSLTGAGGNTEAFF
TGCGCCAGCAGCTTAACCGGGGCTGGGGGGAACACTGAAGCTTTCTTT
>TRBJ2-1|-|TRBV27|15|-
CASRLLGGSYNEQFF
TGTGCCAGCAGACTCCTCGGAGGCTCCTACAATGAGCAGTTCTTC
>TRBJ1-5|-|TRBV28|14|-
CASTLDGNNQPQHF
TGTGCCAGCACCTTAGACGGAAACAATCAGCCCCAGCATTTT
>TRBJ1-6|-|TRBV30|15|-
CAWSVSGRLDSPLHF
TGTGCCTGGAGTGTTAGTGGAAGGCTGGACTCACCCCTCCACTTT
>TRBJ2-1|once|TRBV4-1|13|-
CASSQGVGDEQFF
TGCGCCAGCAGCCAAGGGGTCGGGGATGAGCAGTTCTTC
>TRBJ1-3|-|TRBV6-5|12|-
CASSDRGNTIYF
TGTGCCAGCAGCGACAGGGGAAACACCATATATTTT
>TRBJ2-2|-|TRBV14|12|-
CASSHRGGELFF
TGTGCCAGCAGCCATAGAGGCGGGGAGCTGTTTTTT
>TRBJ2-2|-|TRBV27|16|-
CASSLGQGLDTGELFF
TGTGCCAGCAGTTTAGGCCAGGGGTTGGACACCGGGGAGCTGTTTTTT
>TRBJ2-7|few|TRBV6-5|12|-
CASSSQTSEQYF
TGTGCCAGCAGTAGCCAGACTTCCGAGCAGTACTTC
>TRBJ1-4|once|TRBV9|15|-
CASSVGTSRNEKLFF
TGTGCCAGCAGCGTAGGAACCAGCCGTAATGAAAAACTGTTTTTT
>TRBJ2-7|-|TRBV18|14|TRBD2
CASSSTSGSPEQYF
TGTGCCAGCTCTTCGACTAGCGGGAGCCCCGAGCAGTACTTC
>TRBJ2-4|-|TRBV20-1|15|-
CSASAMTVAKNIQYF
TGCAGTGCTAGTGCGATGACCGTAGCCAAAAACATTCAGTACTTC
>TRBJ2-7|-|TRBV28|17|-
CASIPVGRPLGGYEQYF
TGTGCCAGCATCCCCGTGGGGAGACCTCTAGGGGGGTACGAGCAGTACTTC